This T cell receptor (beta chain) originates from a study of blood T cell repertoires in COVID-19. Study overall: The cDNA or gDNA used as material had been derived from T cells, B-cell-depleted T cells, or PBMCs.

The V gene lost 8 bases and the J gene lost 4 bases, with 15 bases spanning the gap. The CDR3 has 14 residues. CDR1 SNHLY and CDR2 FYNNEI come from the germline V gene. Authors' processing steps: Researchers report that nucleated cell counts were estimated from reference gene primer amplification. Assay: immunoSEQ multiplex PCR; the TCRdb copy retains only in-frame clones and omits some. V and J calls plus clone size are reproduced from that table; the DNA served to infer D and trimming. Seen here are around 200,000 clones, roughly 85% observed once, and the top ten hold about 19%. Among Cohort 3 donors, those recovered had two negative PCRs, clearance, or symptom resolution.

The clonotype comes from a man aged 40-50 years who had recovered from COVID-19. The V call is TRBV2, the J call TRBJ2-1; D may be TRBD2 (5 bases). The sample was PBMCs or T cells enriched from blood (not recorded which). CDR3 sequence reads: CASGPDLAYNEQFF. In DNA, the CDR3 is TGTGCCAGCGGCCCCGACCTAGCTTACAATGAGCAGTTCTTC. The entire variable domain, with the rest obtained from reference TRBV2 and TRBJ2-1, is as follows: EPEVTQTPSHQVTQMGQEVILRCVPISNHLYFYWYRQILGQKVEFLVSFYNNEISEKSEIFDDQFSVERPDGSNFTLKIRSTKLEDSAMYFCASGPDLAYNEQFFGPGTRLTVL.